The 8 T cell receptor beta chains given below trace back to one sample, sequenced in a study of T-cell reconstitution after alpha-beta-depleted transplantation in children. Library preparation (for TCRbeta) was performed with unique molecular identifiers. TCRdb passed the PCR reads through MiXCR, listing each CDR3 protein once. This table has 350,000 to 450,000 distinct CDR3 sequences, around 21% appearing once. The sample in question was PBMCs from the stem cell graft donor, obtained from the stem cell graft. The receptors here all came from a human donor who donated a stem cell graft to a child with acute myeloid leukemia.

This clonotype occurred a few times. The chain employs TRBV6-2 or TRBV6-3 and TRBJ2-7; D perhaps matches TRBD2 (6 bases). The CDR3 covers 13 residues. With 2 bases removed from V and 6 bases from J, the gap between germline ends came to 11 bases. From germline, CDR1 is MNHEY and CDR2 SVGEGT. The CDR3 coding sequence is TGTGCCAGCAGTTACGGGGGAGGAATCGAGCAGTACTTC. It encodes CASSYGGGIEQYF.

This rearrangement joins TRBV24-1 to TRBJ2-2; D unresolved. Trimming shortened V by 10 bases and J by 7 bases, and 12 bases separated the two germline ends. The CDR3 spans 12 residues. Per the germline V gene, CDR1 is KGHDR and CDR2 is SFDVKD. For the CDR3, the DNA is TGTGCCACTGCCCCACCATACGGGGAGCTGTTTTTT. It is translated as CATAPPYGELFF.

This clonotype was recorded a few times. This sequence joins TRBV27 and TRBJ1-5; D is possibly TRBD1 (5 bases). With 3 bases removed from V and 4 bases from J, the gap between germline ends came to 13 bases. CDR3 length: 15 residues. Germline V gene lookup returns CDR1 MNHEY and CDR2 SMNVEV (reference sequence). CDR3 in DNA: TGTGCCAGCAGTTTTGAGGGGAGAGGGAATCAGCCCCAGCATTTT. It is translated as CASSFEGRGNQPQHF.

This clonotype was seen a handful of times. The rearrangement uses TRBV27 and TRBJ2-7; no clear D. Trimming stripped 0 bases from V and 2 bases from J, with 8 bases between. The germline V gene encodes CDR1 MNHEY and CDR2 SMNVEV (reference sequence). The CDR3 extends over 14 amino acids. This chain's CDR3 is CASSLSNTPYEQYF. CDR3 bases: TGTGCCAGCAGTTTATCGAACACACCCTACGAGCAGTACTTC.

V gene TRBV20-1 combines with J gene TRBJ2-1; D is undetermined. Germline CDR1 DFQATT, CDR2 SNEGSKA (reference sequence). V was trimmed by 6 bases and J by 0 bases, leaving 12 bases between them. The CDR3 consists of 14 residues. This CDR3 is CSASRAGSYNEQFF. The DNA of the CDR3 is TGCAGTGCCTCTAGAGCTGGCTCCTACAATGAGCAGTTCTTC.

This clonotype showed up just once. The rearrangement uses TRBV20-1 and TRBJ1-5; D remains unclear. Germline CDR1 is DFQATT and CDR2 is SNEGSKA (reference sequence). The V and J ends lost 1 base and 3 bases respectively, with 7 bases between them. The CDR3 runs 13 residues. The CDR3 here is CSARGRLNQPQHF. The DNA of the CDR3 is TGCAGTGCTAGAGGGCGGCTCAATCAGCCCCAGCATTTT.

V usage is TRBV7-2 and J usage is TRBJ2-7; D not resolved. Trimming removed 1 base from V and 3 bases from J, with 7 bases in between. This CDR3 region has 13 residues. Per germline, CDR1 SGHTA and CDR2 FQGNSA. DNA of the CDR3: TGTGCCAGCAGCTTAGACCTCCGCTACGAGCAGTACTTC. Residues: CASSLDLRYEQYF.

DNA for the CDR3: TGTGCCAGCAGTGAAGCGGCCGACTACAATGAGCAGTTCTTC. Translating it yields CASSEAADYNEQFF. This chain connects TRBV2 to TRBJ2-1; D is unclear. The CDR3 has 14 residues. CDR1 and CDR2 (germline): SNHLY, FYNNEI. V gave up 0 bases and J gave up 3 bases, with 6 bases separating them.